This T cell receptor beta chain was retrieved from a study of early T cells in non-severe SARS-CoV-2 infection. Individual cDNA molecules each received unique molecular identifiers attached to them. TCRdb reprocessed the 5' RACE reads via MiXCR and lists one record per CDR3 protein. Of tens of thousands of distinct CDR3 sequences listed, 12% are singletons. Per germline, CDR1 SGHVS and CDR2 FQNEAQ. Germline trimming cut 5 bases from V and 4 bases from J; bases unmatched to any gene: 2. The CDR3 length is 14 residues. V usage is TRBV7-8 and J usage is TRBJ1-5, with 10 bases fitting TRBD1. Sequenced material: whole blood. The receptor was isolated from an adult who was a healthcare worker with PCR-confirmed SARS-CoV-2 infection or an uninfected control (not recorded which). The CDR3 loop reads CASSPDRGNQPQHF. CDR3 DNA sequence: TGTGCCAGCAGCCCGGACAGGGGGAATCAGCCCCAGCATTTT.